The TCR beta chain described here comes from a study of blood T cell repertoires in COVID-19. Whole-study context: COVID-19 samples collected from the United States, Italy and Spain covered acute and convalescent phases. Sources were T cells, B-cell-depleted T cells, or PBMCs; the material itself was cDNA or gDNA.

Some clones are missing from TCRdb's copy, which holds only in-frame ones; the method was immunoSEQ multiplex PCR. The profile shows 60,000 to 65,000 clones, approximately 91% of them singletons. From germline, CDR1 is WSHSY and CDR2 SAAADI. Trimming shortened V by 2 bases and J by 10 bases, and 15 bases separated the two germline ends. The CDR3 is 13 amino acids. The specimen sequenced was peripheral blood. The V call is TRBV10-2, the J call TRBJ2-7, with D perhaps TRBD2 (6 bases). This sequence originates from a man in his forties or fifties with active COVID-19. The CDR3 DNA reads TGCGCCAGCAGTGAGGGGAGGCGGGGCAGTCAGTACTTC. It codes for CASSEGRRGSQYF.